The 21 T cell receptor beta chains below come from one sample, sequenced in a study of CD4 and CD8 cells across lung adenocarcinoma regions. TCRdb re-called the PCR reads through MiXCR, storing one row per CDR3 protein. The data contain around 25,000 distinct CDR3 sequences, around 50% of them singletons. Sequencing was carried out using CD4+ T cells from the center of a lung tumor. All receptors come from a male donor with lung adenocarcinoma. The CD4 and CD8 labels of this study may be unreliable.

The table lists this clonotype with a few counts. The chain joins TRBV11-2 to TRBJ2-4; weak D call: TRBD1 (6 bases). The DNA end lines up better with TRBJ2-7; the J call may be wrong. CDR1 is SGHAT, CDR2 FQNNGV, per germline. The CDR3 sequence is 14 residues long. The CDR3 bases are TGTGCCAGCAGCGAGTACAGGGAGAGCTACGAGCAGTACTTC. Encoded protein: CASSEYRESYEQYF.

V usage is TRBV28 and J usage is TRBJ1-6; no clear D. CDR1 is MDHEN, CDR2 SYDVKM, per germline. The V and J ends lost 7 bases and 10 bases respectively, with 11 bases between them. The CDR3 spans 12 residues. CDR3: CASNSLVSPLHF. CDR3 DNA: TGTGCCAGCAATTCCCTTGTCTCACCCCTCCACTTT.

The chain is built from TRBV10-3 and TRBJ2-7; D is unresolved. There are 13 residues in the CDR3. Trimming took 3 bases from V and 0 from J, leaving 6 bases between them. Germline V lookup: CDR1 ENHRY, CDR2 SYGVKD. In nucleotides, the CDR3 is TGTGCCATCAGTGACCTCAGCTCCTACGAGCAGTACTTC. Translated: CAISDLSSYEQYF.

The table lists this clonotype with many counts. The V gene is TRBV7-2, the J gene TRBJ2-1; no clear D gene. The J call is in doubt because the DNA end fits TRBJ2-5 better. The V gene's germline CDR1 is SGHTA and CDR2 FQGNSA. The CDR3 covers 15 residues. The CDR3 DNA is TGTGCCAGCAGCTACTCCGGCTATACGGGAGAGACCCAGTACTTC. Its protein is CASSYSGYTGETQYF.

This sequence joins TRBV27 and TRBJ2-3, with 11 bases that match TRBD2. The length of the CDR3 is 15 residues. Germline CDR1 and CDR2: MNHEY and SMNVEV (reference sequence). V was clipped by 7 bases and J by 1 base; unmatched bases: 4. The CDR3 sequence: CASIAGGLGTDTQYF. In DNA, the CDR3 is TGTGCCAGCATAGCGGGAGGGCTTGGCACAGATACGCAGTATTTT.

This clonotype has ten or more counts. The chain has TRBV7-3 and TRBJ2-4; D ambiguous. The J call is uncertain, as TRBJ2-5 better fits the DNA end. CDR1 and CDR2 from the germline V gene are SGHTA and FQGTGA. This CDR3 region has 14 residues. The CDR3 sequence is CASSPNNGRGTQYF. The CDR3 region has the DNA TGTGCCAGCAGTCCTAATAATGGACGTGGGACCCAGTACTTC.

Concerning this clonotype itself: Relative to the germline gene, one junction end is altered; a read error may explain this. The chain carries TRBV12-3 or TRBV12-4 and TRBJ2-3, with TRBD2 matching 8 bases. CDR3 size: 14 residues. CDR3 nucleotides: TGTGCGAGCAGCGGGGGCGGCAAGGCAGAGACGCAGTATTTT. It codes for CASSGGGKAETQYF.

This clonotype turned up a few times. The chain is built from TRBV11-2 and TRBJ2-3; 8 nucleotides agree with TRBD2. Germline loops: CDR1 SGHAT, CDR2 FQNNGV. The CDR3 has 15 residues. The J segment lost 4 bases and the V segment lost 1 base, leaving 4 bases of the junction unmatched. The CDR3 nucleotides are TGTGCCAGCAGCTTAGCGGGGGGGGCCCCAGATACGCAGTATTTT. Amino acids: CASSLAGGAPDTQYF. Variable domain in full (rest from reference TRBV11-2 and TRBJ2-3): EAGVAQSPRYKIIEKRQSVAFWCNPISGHATLYWYQQILGQGPKLLIQFQNNGVVDDSQLPKDRFSAERLKGVDSTLKIQPAKLEDSAVYLCASSLAGGAPDTQYFGPGTRLTVL.

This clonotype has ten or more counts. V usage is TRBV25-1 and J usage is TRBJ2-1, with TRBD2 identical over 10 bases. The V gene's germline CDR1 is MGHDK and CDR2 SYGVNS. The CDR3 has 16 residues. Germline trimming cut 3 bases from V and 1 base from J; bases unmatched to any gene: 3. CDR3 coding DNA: TGTGCCAGCAGTGACAGCGGGAGGGTTTCCTACAATGAGCAGTTCTTC. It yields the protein CASSDSGRVSYNEQFF.

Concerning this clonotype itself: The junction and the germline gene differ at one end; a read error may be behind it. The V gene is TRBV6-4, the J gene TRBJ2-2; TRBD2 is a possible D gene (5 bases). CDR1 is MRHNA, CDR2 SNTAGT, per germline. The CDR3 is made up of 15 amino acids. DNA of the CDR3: TGTGCCAGCGGACTCCAGTCTGGAAGTACCGGGGAGCAGTTTTTT. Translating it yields CASGLQSGSTGEQFF.

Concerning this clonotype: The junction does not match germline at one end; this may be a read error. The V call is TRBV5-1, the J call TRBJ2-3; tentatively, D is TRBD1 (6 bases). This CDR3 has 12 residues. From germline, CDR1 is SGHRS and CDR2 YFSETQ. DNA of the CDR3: TGCGCCAGCAGTTCACAGGGTGATACGCAGTATTTC. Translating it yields CASSSQGDTQYF.

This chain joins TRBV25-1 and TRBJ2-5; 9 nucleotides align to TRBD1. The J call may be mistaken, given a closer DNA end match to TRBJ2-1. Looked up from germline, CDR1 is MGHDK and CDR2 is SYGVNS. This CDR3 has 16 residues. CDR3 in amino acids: CASSEWGDRAYNEQFF. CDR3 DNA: TGTGCCAGCAGTGAATGGGGGGACAGGGCTTACAATGAGCAGTTCTTC.

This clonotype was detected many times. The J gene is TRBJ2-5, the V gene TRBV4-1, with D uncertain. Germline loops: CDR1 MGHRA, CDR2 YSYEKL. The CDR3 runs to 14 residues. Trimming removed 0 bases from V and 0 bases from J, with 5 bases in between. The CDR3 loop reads CASSQDPNQETQYF. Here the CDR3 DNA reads TGCGCCAGCAGCCAAGATCCTAACCAAGAGACCCAGTACTTC.

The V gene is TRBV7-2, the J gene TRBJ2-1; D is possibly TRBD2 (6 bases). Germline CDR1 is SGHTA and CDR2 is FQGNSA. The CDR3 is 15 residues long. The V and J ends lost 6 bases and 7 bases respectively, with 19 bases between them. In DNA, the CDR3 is TGTGCCAGCAGTTTGGGCGGGGACCTCCGGAATGAGCAGTTCTTC. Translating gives CASSLGGDLRNEQFF.

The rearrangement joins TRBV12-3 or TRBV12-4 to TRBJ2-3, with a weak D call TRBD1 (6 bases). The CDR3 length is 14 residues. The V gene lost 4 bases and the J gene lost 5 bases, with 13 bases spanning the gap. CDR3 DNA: TGTGCCAGCAGTTGGGGGCGGCTGGGAGATACGCAGTATTTT. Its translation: CASSWGRLGDTQYF.

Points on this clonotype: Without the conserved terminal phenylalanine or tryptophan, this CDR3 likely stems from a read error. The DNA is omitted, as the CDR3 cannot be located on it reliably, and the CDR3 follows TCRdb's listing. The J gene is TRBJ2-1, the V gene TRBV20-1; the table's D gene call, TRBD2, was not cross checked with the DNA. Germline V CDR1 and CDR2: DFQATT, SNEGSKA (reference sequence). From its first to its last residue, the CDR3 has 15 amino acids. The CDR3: CSARDAREGRGEPFS.

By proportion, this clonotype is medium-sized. CDR3 coding DNA: TGTGCCAGCAGTTTATTTCGGGGAGTCGGCGGCTACACCTTC. It encodes CASSLFRGVGGYTF. The chain carries TRBV27 and TRBJ1-2; D unresolved. This CDR3 has 14 residues. V was cut by 1 base and J by 8 bases, with 14 bases left in between. CDR1 is MNHEY, CDR2 SMNVEV, per germline (reference sequence).

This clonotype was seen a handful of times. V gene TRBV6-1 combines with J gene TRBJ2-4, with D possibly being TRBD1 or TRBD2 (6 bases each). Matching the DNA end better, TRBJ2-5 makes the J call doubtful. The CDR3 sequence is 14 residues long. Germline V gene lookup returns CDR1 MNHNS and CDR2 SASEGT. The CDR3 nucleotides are TGTGCCAGCAGCGGGGGCCGTGACCAAGAGACCCAGTACTTC. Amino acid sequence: CASSGGRDQETQYF.

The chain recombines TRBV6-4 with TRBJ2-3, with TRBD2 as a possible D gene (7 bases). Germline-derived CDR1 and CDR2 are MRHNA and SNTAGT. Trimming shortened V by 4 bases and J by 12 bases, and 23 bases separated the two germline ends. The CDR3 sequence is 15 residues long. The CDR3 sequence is CASSAGRGAKNIQYF. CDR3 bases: TGTGCCAGCAGTGCGGGGAGGGGGGCCAAAAACATTCAGTATTTT.

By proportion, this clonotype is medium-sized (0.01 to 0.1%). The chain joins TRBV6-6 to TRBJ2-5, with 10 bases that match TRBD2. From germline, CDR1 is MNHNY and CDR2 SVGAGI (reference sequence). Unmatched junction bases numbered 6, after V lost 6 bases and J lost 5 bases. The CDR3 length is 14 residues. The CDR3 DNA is TGTGCCAGCAGGGGGGGACTAGCGATGGAGACCCAGTACTTC. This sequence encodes CASRGGLAMETQYF.

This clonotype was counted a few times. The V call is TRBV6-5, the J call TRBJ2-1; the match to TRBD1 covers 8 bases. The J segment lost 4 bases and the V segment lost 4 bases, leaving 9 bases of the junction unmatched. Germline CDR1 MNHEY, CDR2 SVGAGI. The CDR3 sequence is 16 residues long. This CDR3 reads CASSSGRGRRYNEQFF. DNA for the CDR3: TGTGCCAGCAGTTCGGGCAGGGGGCGAAGGTACAATGAGCAGTTCTTC.